This passage covers 18 T cell receptor beta chains from one sample sequenced in a study of blood T cell repertoires in COVID-19. Method: immunoSEQ multiplex PCR; TCRdb's copy keeps in-frame clones and lacks some. Of 25,000 to 30,000 clones listed, under 95% are singletons. Sequencing was carried out using peripheral blood. The receptors come from a man aged 70-80 years with active or convalescent COVID-19.

V usage is TRBV5-1 and J usage is TRBJ2-1; 13 nucleotides line up with TRBD2. The CDR3 is 15 residues long. CDR1 and CDR2 from the germline V gene are SGHRS and YFSETQ. With 3 bases clipped from V and 6 bases from J, the junction kept 3 bases outside the gene matches. CDR3 bases: TGCGCCAGCAGCTCCGGACTAGCGGGGGCCAATGAGCAGTTCTTC. Encoded protein: CASSSGLAGANEQFF.

This chain connects TRBV3-1 (or the pseudogene TRBV3-2) to TRBJ2-5; 9 bases line up with TRBD1. There are 15 residues in the CDR3. The germline CDR1 and CDR2 sequences are LGHDT and YNNKEL (reference sequence). The junction had 6 bases not matched to a gene; V was cut back by 3 bases and J by 4 bases. The CDR3 protein is CASSQVGQGRETQYF. The CDR3 nucleotides are TGTGCCAGCAGCCAGGTGGGACAGGGAAGAGAGACCCAGTACTTC.

This clone was seen more than once but under ten times. J is TRBJ1-5 and V is TRBV7-9; TRBD1 matches at 7 bases. Germline V lookup: CDR1 SEHNR, CDR2 FQNEAQ (reference sequence). There are 14 residues in the CDR3. Losses at the gene ends were 5 bases for V and 4 bases for J; bases not matched to a gene: 5. The CDR3 bases are TGTGCCAGCAGCCGCGGGACAGAGAATCAGCCCCAGCATTTT. It is translated as CASSRGTENQPQHF.

In this sample, this clone turned up a few times. V and J are TRBV5-4 and TRBJ2-7; 7 positions match TRBD2. The germline V gene has CDR1 SGHNT and CDR2 YYREEE (reference sequence). The CDR3 has 14 amino acids. V shed 2 bases and J 7 bases; nucleotides not matched to a gene: 9. In DNA, the CDR3 is TGTGCCAGCAGCTTTGGCGGGAGTAATTGGGAGCAGTACGTC. It yields the protein CASSFGGSNWEQYV.

The chain carries TRBV18 and TRBJ2-7; a weak D match, TRBD1 (6 bases). The CDR3 runs to 16 residues. V lost 3 bases to trimming and J lost 3 bases, with 18 bases between them. Germline-derived CDR1 and CDR2 are KGHSH and LQKENI. Here the CDR3 DNA reads TGTGCCAGCTCACCGCTAGGACAGAACGACTTCTACGAGCAGTACGTC. Translated: CASSPLGQNDFYEQYV.

This chain joins TRBV6-5 and TRBJ2-1; possible D gene TRBD1, 5 bases. The V gene lost 6 bases and the J gene lost 5 bases, with 14 bases spanning the gap. Germline CDR1 MNHEY, CDR2 SVGAGI. CDR3 length equals 14 residues. The CDR3 is CASSISGHNNEQFF. Here the CDR3 DNA reads TGTGCCAGCAGCATTTCAGGGCACAACAATGAGCAGTTCTTC.

V is TRBV4-1 and J is TRBJ1-2; TRBD1 matches at 9 bases. The V gene end was trimmed by 4 bases and the J gene end by 4 bases; junction bases not matched to a gene: 10. This CDR3 comprises 16 residues. Germline loops: CDR1 MGHRA, CDR2 YSYEKL. The CDR3 region is CASSRQNRDRAYGYTF. CDR3 coding DNA: TGCGCCAGCAGCCGCCAGAACCGGGACAGGGCCTATGGCTACACCTTC.

The chain recombines TRBV9 with TRBJ2-1; maybe TRBD2 (5 bases). The CDR3 is 15 amino acids. V lost 0 bases and J lost 4, with 11 bases in between. Germline CDR1 reads SGDLS; CDR2 reads YYNGEE. The CDR3 DNA reads TGTGCCAGCAGCGTAGATGGGATAGCGTACAATGAGCAGTTCTTC. It specifies CASSVDGIAYNEQFF.

J is TRBJ1-6 and V is TRBV3-1 (or the pseudogene TRBV3-2), with 7 nucleotides matching TRBD1. The junction had 8 bases not matched to a gene; V was cut back by 5 bases and J by 7 bases. Germline CDR1 LGHDT, CDR2 YNNKEL (reference sequence). This CDR3 has 15 residues. CDR3 loop: CASSARDRDNSPLHF. In DNA form, the CDR3 reads TGTGCCAGCAGCGCCCGGGACAGAGACAATTCACCCCTCCACTTT.

This clone was picked up one time. This chain uses TRBV24-1 with TRBJ2-1; a weak D match, TRBD2 (6 bases). The V gene's germline CDR1 is KGHDR and CDR2 SFDVKD. Trimming cost V 8 bases and J 6 bases, with 13 bases left between them. CDR3 length equals 13 residues. This CDR3 is CATKEGSANEQFF. The CDR3 DNA reads as TGTGCCACCAAGGAGGGATCAGCCAATGAGCAGTTCTTC.

V and J are TRBV2 and TRBJ1-4; D gene uncertain. V shed 7 bases and J shed 7 bases, with 13 bases lying between them. CDR1 and CDR2 from the germline V gene are SNHLY and FYNNEI. The CDR3 is made up of 13 amino acids. CDR3 sequence: CASTEQNVEKLFF. The CDR3 DNA follows: TGTGCCAGCACCGAACAGAACGTTGAAAAACTGTTTTTT.

This chain uses TRBV6-2 or TRBV6-3 with TRBJ2-1; possibly TRBD2 for D (6 bases). The ends were cut back, 5 bases at V and 8 bases at J, with 16 bases in the middle. CDR3 size: 14 residues. Germline CDR1 reads MNHEY; CDR2 reads SVGEGT. The CDR3 here is CASSDGLPGHEQFF. The DNA of the CDR3 is TGTGCCAGCAGTGACGGACTACCGGGCCATGAGCAGTTCTTC.

The chain is built from TRBV2 and TRBJ1-5; D is unresolved. Trimming pared 8 bases from V and 4 bases from J, leaving 18 bases between. CDR3 size: 15 residues. The germline V gene has CDR1 SNHLY and CDR2 FYNNEI. CDR3 sequence reads: CASAKTRAENQPQHF. CDR3 in DNA: TGTGCCAGCGCAAAGACTAGGGCAGAGAATCAGCCCCAGCATTTT.

V gene TRBV7-2 combines with J gene TRBJ1-5; D is unresolved. This CDR3 is 16 amino acids long. The germline V and J ends were trimmed by 0 bases and 0 bases, with 9 bases remaining between them. Germline assignment: CDR1 SGHTA and CDR2 FQGNSA. In DNA, the CDR3 is TGTGCCAGCAGCTTAGCGGGAGGATATAGCAATCAGCCCCAGCATTTT. Translation: CASSLAGGYSNQPQHF.

The CDR3 region has the DNA TGCGCCAGCAGCCCGACTCCGGGACAGGGAGGGCATGGCTACACCTTC. Translated, it gives CASSPTPGQGGHGYTF. The V call is TRBV5-1, the J call TRBJ1-2, with 9 positions matching TRBD1. The CDR3 sequence is 16 residues long. CDR1 is SGHRS, CDR2 YFSETQ, per germline. V shed 4 bases and J 6 bases; nucleotides not matched to a gene: 13. Looking up the rest from reference TRBV5-1 and TRBJ1-2 gives the full variable domain: KAGVTQTPRYLIKTRGQQVTLSCSPISGHRSVSWYQQTPGQGLQFLFEYFSETQRNKGNFPGRFSGRQFSNSRSEMNVSTLELGDSALYLCASSPTPGQGGHGYTFGSGTRLTVV.

The rearrangement joins TRBV4-1 to TRBJ2-1, with 11 positions matching TRBD2. V shed 1 base and J 3 bases; nucleotides not matched to a gene: 2. The CDR3 contains 16 residues. The germline V gene has CDR1 MGHRA and CDR2 YSYEKL. CDR3 region: CASSQGLAGRYNEQFF. The CDR3 DNA sequence: TGCGCCAGCAGCCAAGGACTAGCGGGGCGCTACAATGAGCAGTTCTTC.

The genes are TRBV2 and TRBJ2-5; 12 bases agree with TRBD2. This CDR3 comprises 14 residues. CDR1 SNHLY and CDR2 FYNNEI come from the germline V gene. The junction had 4 bases not matched to a gene; V was cut back by 6 bases and J by 5 bases. For the CDR3, the DNA is TGTGCCAGCAGCCTGACTAGCGGGAGTGAGACCCAGTACTTC. This gives the protein CASSLTSGSETQYF.

The chain combines TRBV5-1 with TRBJ1-1, with 8 bases aligning to TRBD1. The CDR3 loop spans 15 amino acids. Germline CDR1 reads SGHRS; CDR2 reads YFSETQ. The ends lost 2 bases at V and 1 base at J; junction bases unmatched: 4. CDR3 sequence: CASSFVGQGNTEAFF. CDR3 nucleotide sequence: TGCGCCAGCAGCTTCGTCGGACAGGGGAACACTGAAGCTTTCTTT.